Presented here are 18 T cell receptor beta chains from one specimen sequenced in a study of T-cell reconstitution after alpha-beta-depleted transplantation in children. TCRbeta library construction was performed incorporating unique molecular identifiers. A single record per CDR3 protein comes from TCRdb applying MiXCR to the PCR reads. The sample contains roughly 200,000 distinct CDR3 sequences, 7% to 9% of which appear only once. The sequenced sample was PBMCs, mostly from graft donor cells, obtained 360 days after TCRalphabeta/CD19-depleted stem cell transplant. All receptors come from a male patient between 2 and 15 years old who had a stem cell transplant for acute myeloid leukemia, so the T cells may come from the graft donor.

In this sample, this clonotype turned up many times. This rearrangement joins TRBV29-1 to TRBJ2-6, with D tentatively TRBD1 (6 bases). V was pared by 6 bases and J by 1 base, with 7 bases between. The length of the CDR3 is 13 residues. Germline V gene data show CDR1 as SQVTM and CDR2 as ANQGSEA. CDR3 protein: CSVGQSGANVLTF. As DNA, the CDR3 is TGCAGCGTCGGACAGTCTGGGGCCAACGTCCTGACTTTC.

The rearrangement uses TRBV18 and TRBJ2-7; no reliable D call. Germline values: CDR1 KGHSH, CDR2 LQKENI. Trimming pared 6 bases from V and 0 bases from J, leaving 15 bases between. This CDR3 has 15 amino acids. The CDR3 sequence is CASSPTSSLSYEQYV. In DNA form, the CDR3 reads TGTGCCAGCTCCCCTACATCGAGCCTCTCCTACGAGCAGTACGTC.

This clonotype was observed at least ten times. This chain uses TRBV12-3 or TRBV12-4 with TRBJ2-7; the D is unclear. Trimming removed 5 bases at V and 2 bases at J, with 19 bases between. The CDR3 has 16 residues. As DNA, the CDR3 is TGTGCCAGCAGTCTCCCTCCCAGACCCTTAACCTACGAGCAGTACGTC. Encoded protein: CASSLPPRPLTYEQYV.

This clonotype showed up many times. The chain recombines TRBV12-3 or TRBV12-4 with TRBJ2-7; either TRBD1 or TRBD2 may supply D (6 bases each). The length of the CDR3 is 15 residues. Trimming shortened V by 3 bases and J by 3 bases, and 15 bases separated the two germline ends. The CDR3 protein is CASSFWRGSSYEQYF. DNA of the CDR3: TGTGCCAGCAGTTTTTGGAGGGGGTCTAGCTACGAGCAGTACTTC.

The chain combines TRBV5-1 with TRBJ2-1, with D unclear. Trimming took off 3 bases at V and 6 bases at J, with 10 bases between the two ends. The CDR3 consists of 13 residues. Germline CDR1 is SGHRS and CDR2 is YFSETQ. The CDR3 bases are TGCGCCAGCAGCTATTCGACCCCCAATGAGCAGTTCTTC. It translates to CASSYSTPNEQFF.

This clonotype was counted at least ten times. The chain couples TRBV7-9 to TRBJ2-7, with 7 bases matching TRBD2. The V gene end was trimmed by 3 bases and the J gene end by 5 bases; junction bases not matched to a gene: 7. The CDR3 is 14 amino acids. Germline V lookup: CDR1 SEHNR, CDR2 FQNEAQ (reference sequence). The CDR3 protein is CASSFSRESNEQYF. DNA of the CDR3: TGTGCCAGCAGCTTCTCGCGGGAGTCCAACGAGCAGTACTTC. The full variable domain, its missing parts supplied by reference TRBV7-9 and TRBJ2-7, is DTGVSQNPRHKITKRGQNVTFRCDPISEHNRLYWYRQTLGQGPEFLTYFQNEAQLEKSRLLSDRFSAERPKGSFSTLEIQRTEQGDSAMYLCASSFSRESNEQYFGPGTRLTVT.

This clonotype was found a few times. The chain recombines TRBV12-3 or TRBV12-4 with TRBJ2-7; 12 positions agree with TRBD2. The CDR3 totals 14 residues. The J segment lost 7 bases and the V segment lost 3 bases, leaving 4 bases of the junction unmatched. The CDR3, as DNA: TGTGCCAGCAGTTTTCTAGCGGGAGGGTTTGAGCAGTACTTC. Encoded protein: CASSFLAGGFEQYF.

This clonotype was counted between two and nine times. CDR3 residues: CAWRLLQGRLAHEQYV. CDR3 sequence (DNA): TGTGCCTGGAGGCTGCTACAGGGGAGACTGGCCCACGAGCAGTACGTC. J is TRBJ2-7 and V is TRBV30; 7 positions match TRBD1. V lost 3 bases, J lost 5 bases, and 16 bases stayed unmatched. The CDR3 extends over 16 amino acids. CDR1 GTSNPN and CDR2 SVGIG come from the germline V gene (reference sequence).

A single count supports this clonotype. The genes are TRBV11-2 and TRBJ2-3; possibly TRBD2 for D (5 bases). The V end was cut by 3 bases, the J end by 3 bases, with 16 bases between. Germline CDR1 SGHAT, CDR2 FQNNGV. The CDR3 totals 16 residues. The CDR3 spells CASSFGLGWETDTQYF. CDR3 in DNA: TGTGCCAGCAGCTTCGGTCTGGGGTGGGAGACAGATACGCAGTATTTT.

The V and J genes are TRBV9 and TRBJ2-2; 7 positions match TRBD1. V trimming: 3 bases; J trimming: 4 bases; junction bases outside the gene matches: 6. This CDR3 comprises 15 residues. CDR1 is SGDLS, CDR2 YYNGEE, per germline. CDR3 DNA sequence: TGTGCCAGCAGCGGTTCACAGGGGTTCACCGGGGAGCTGTTTTTT. Its protein is CASSGSQGFTGELFF.

Many counts were recorded for this clonotype. This chain uses TRBV4-2 with TRBJ2-7, with 9 positions matching TRBD1. The CDR3 is 18 amino acids. Germline V lookup: CDR1 LGHNA, CDR2 YNFKEQ. The V and J ends lost 0 bases and 0 bases, in that order; junction bases with no gene match: 9. The CDR3 region has the DNA TGTGCCAGCAGCCAAGATAGGGGACCGGGACAGGGCTCCTACGAGCAGTACTTC. Its protein is CASSQDRGPGQGSYEQYF.

This clonotype was seen repeatedly, ten times or more. The J gene is TRBJ2-1, the V gene TRBV15, with 10 positions matching TRBD2. This CDR3 spans 15 amino acids. Trimming at V came to 5 bases and at J to 2 bases, leaving 3 bases not matched to a gene. Germline CDR1 reads LNHNV; CDR2 reads YYDKDF (reference sequence). CDR3 sequence: CATSETSGPYNEQFF. CDR3 sequence (DNA): TGTGCCACCAGCGAGACTAGCGGGCCCTACAATGAGCAGTTCTTC. Full variable domain (remainder filled in from reference TRBV15 and TRBJ2-1): DAMVIQNPRYQVTQFGKPVTLSCSQTLNHNVMYWYQQKSSQAPKLLFHYYDKDFNNEADTPDNFQSRRPNTSFCFLDIRSPGLGDTAMYLCATSETSGPYNEQFFGPGTRLTVL.

The rearrangement uses TRBV27 and TRBJ1-3, with 8 positions matching TRBD1. Germline V gene data show CDR1 as MNHEY and CDR2 as SMNVEV (reference sequence). V lost 3 bases and J lost 4; bases outside the gene matches: 8. This CDR3 contains 16 residues. The CDR3, as DNA: TGTGCCAGCAGTTTGCGACAGGGGTTCTCAGGAAACACCATATATTTT. Amino acids: CASSLRQGFSGNTIYF.

This clonotype was counted between two and nine times. The chain employs TRBV5-1 and TRBJ2-5; D gene ambiguous. Trimming pared 2 bases from V and 3 bases from J, leaving 5 bases between. This CDR3 region has 12 residues. CDR1 is SGHRS, CDR2 YFSETQ, per germline. CDR3 loop: CASSFSKETQYF. The CDR3 nucleotides are TGCGCCAGCAGCTTCTCCAAAGAGACCCAGTACTTC.

This clonotype was observed many times. The chain uses TRBV5-1 and TRBJ2-3, with 9 nucleotides matching TRBD2. CDR1 SGHRS and CDR2 YFSETQ come from the germline V gene. The CDR3 runs 18 residues. The trim removed 0 bases at V and 2 bases at J, leaving 10 bases unmatched. The chain's CDR3 is CASSLAGVAGATTDTQYF. DNA of the CDR3: TGCGCCAGCAGCTTGGCCGGGGTAGCGGGGGCGACCACAGATACGCAGTATTTT. Full variable domain (outside the CDR3, taken from reference TRBV5-1 and TRBJ2-3): KAGVTQTPRYLIKTRGQQVTLSCSPISGHRSVSWYQQTPGQGLQFLFEYFSETQRNKGNFPGRFSGRQFSNSRSEMNVSTLELGDSALYLCASSLAGVAGATTDTQYFGPGTRLTVL.

This clonotype was detected many times. The chain links TRBV2 to TRBJ2-2, with TRBD1 identical over 10 bases. The CDR3 extends over 14 amino acids. Germline V lookup: CDR1 SNHLY, CDR2 FYNNEI. V lost 4 bases and J lost 5; bases outside the gene matches: 1. This chain's CDR3 is CASSGQGATGELFF. The CDR3 coding sequence is TGTGCCAGCAGTGGACAGGGGGCGACCGGGGAGCTGTTTTTT.

This clonotype has only a few counts. J is TRBJ2-1 and V is TRBV6-5; 9 nucleotides line up with TRBD1. This CDR3 is 17 amino acids long. The J segment lost 9 bases and the V segment lost 2 bases, leaving 14 bases of the junction unmatched. In germline, CDR1 is MNHEY, CDR2 SVGAGI. The CDR3 region is CASSYQGTGLGQGEQFF. The CDR3 region has the DNA TGTGCCAGCAGTTACCAAGGGACAGGGTTGGGACAAGGTGAGCAGTTCTTC.

V and J are TRBV5-4 and TRBJ1-1; 9 bases are shared with TRBD1. CDR1 is SGHNT, CDR2 YYREEE, per germline (reference sequence). This CDR3 contains 15 residues. V dropped 4 bases and J dropped 5; count of bases not matched to a gene: 9. The CDR3 sequence is CASSAGQGLGTEAFF. The CDR3 nucleotides are TGTGCCAGCAGCGCGGGACAGGGCCTGGGGACTGAAGCTTTCTTT. The entire variable domain, with the rest obtained from reference TRBV5-4 and TRBJ1-1, is as follows: ETGVTQSPTHLIKTRGQQVTLRCSSQSGHNTVSWYQQALGQGPQFIFQYYREEENGRGNFPPRFSGLQFPNYSSELNVNALELDDSALYLCASSAGQGLGTEAFFGQGTRLTVV.